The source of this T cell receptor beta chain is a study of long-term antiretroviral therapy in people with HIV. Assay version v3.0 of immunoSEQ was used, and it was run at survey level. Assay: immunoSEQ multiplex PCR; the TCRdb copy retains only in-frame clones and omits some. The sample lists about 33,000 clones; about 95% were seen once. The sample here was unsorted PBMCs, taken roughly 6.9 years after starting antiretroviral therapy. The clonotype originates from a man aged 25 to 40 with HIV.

The CDR3 nucleotides are TGTGCCAGCAGCGAGATCAGAGTGACTGAAGCTTTCTTT. It is translated as CASSEIRVTEAFF. V and J are TRBV7-9 and TRBJ1-1; no reliable D call. V was pared by 5 bases and J by 5 bases, with 12 bases between. Germline-derived CDR1 and CDR2 are SEHNR and FQNEAQ (reference sequence). CDR3 length: 13 amino acids. Using reference TRBV7-9 and TRBJ1-1 for the parts outside the CDR3, the full variable domain is DTGVSQNPRHKITKRGQNVTFRCDPISEHNRLYWYRQTLGQGPEFLTYFQNEAQLEKSRLLSDRFSAERPKGSFSTLEIQRTEQGDSAMYLCASSEIRVTEAFFGQGTRLTVV.